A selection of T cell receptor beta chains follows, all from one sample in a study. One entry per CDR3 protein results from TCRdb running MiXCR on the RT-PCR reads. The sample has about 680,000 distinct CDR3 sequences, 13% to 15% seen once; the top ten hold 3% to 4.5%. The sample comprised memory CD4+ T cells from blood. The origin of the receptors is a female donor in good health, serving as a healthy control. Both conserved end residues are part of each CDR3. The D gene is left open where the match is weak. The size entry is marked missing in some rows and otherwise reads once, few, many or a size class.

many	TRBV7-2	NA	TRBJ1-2	CASSLALGGGYGYTF	TGTGCCAGCAGCTTAGCATTGGGGGGGGGCTATGGCTACACCTTC
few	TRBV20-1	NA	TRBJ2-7	CSARVGTLGGIGYEQYF	TGCAGTGCTAGAGTCGGGACGCTCGGCGGGATCGGCTACGAGCAGTACTTC
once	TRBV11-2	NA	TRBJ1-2	CASSLDRIGYTF	TGTGCCAGCAGCTTAGACAGGATAGGCTACACCTTC
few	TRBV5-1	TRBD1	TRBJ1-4	CASSSLTGDKLFF	TGCGCCAGCAGCTCGTTAACAGGGGACAAACTGTTTTTT
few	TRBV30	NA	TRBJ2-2	CAWSVLLGGELFF	TGTGCCTGGAGTGTACTGCTCGGCGGGGAGCTGTTTTTT
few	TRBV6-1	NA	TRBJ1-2	CASSEKTYGYTF	TGTGCCAGCAGTGAGAAGACCTATGGCTACACCTTC
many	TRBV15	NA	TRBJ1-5	CATSRDRAFNQPQHF	TGTGCCACCAGCAGAGATCGGGCCTTTAATCAGCCCCAGCATTTT
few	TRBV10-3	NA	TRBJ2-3	CATGTSTDTQYF	TGTGCCACCGGGACTAGCACAGATACGCAGTATTTT
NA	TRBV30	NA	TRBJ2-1	CAWSPRIVGYNEQFF	TGTGCCTGGAGTCCCAGGATAGTAGGGTACAATGAGCAGTTCTTC
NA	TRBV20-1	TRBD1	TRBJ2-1	CSATTGQGLGEQFF	TGCAGTGCTACTACGGGACAGGGGCTTGGTGAGCAGTTCTTC
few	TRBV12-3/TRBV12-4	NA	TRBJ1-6	CASRRQYNSPLHF	TGTGCCAGCAGGCGACAGTATAATTCACCCCTCCACTTT
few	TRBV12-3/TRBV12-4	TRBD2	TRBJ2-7	CASSGTGPSEQYF	TGTGCCAGTAGCGGGACGGGACCCTCTGAGCAGTACTTC
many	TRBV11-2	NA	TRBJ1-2	CASSLRGTSGNYGYTF	TGTGCCAGCAGCTTACGGGGGACTAGCGGTAACTATGGCTACACCTTC
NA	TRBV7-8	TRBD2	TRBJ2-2	CASSSSGRARTGELFF	TGTGCCAGCAGCTCTAGCGGGAGGGCCCGTACCGGGGAGCTGTTTTTT
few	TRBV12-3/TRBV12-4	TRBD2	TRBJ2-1	CASTWTSGRAHEQFF	TGTGCCAGCACCTGGACTAGCGGGAGGGCCCATGAGCAGTTCTTC
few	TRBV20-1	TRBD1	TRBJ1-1	CSASRGRVEAFF	TGCAGTGCTAGCAGGGGGCGGGTTGAAGCTTTCTTT
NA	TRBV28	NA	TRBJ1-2	CASGNRHYGYTF	TGTGCCAGCGGCAACCGGCATTATGGCTACACCTTC
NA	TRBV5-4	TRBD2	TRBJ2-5	CASSPGTSGREEETQYF	TGTGCCAGCAGCCCCGGGACTAGCGGGAGGGAAGAAGAGACCCAGTACTTC
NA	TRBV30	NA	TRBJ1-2	CAWSRQYYGYTF	TGTGCCTGGAGTCGACAGTACTATGGCTACACCTTC
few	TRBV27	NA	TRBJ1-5	CASSDARGSDQPQHF	TGTGCCAGCAGTGACGCTAGGGGGTCTGATCAGCCCCAGCATTTT
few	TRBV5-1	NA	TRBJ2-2	CASRFFPRTVAGTGELFF	TGCGCCAGCAGATTCTTTCCCCGGACAGTTGCAGGAACCGGGGAGCTGTTTTTT
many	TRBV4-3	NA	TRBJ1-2	CASSQDSGRFLGGYTF	TGCGCCAGCAGCCAAGATAGCGGCAGGTTCCTTGGTGGCTACACCTTC
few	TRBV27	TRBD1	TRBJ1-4	CASCPRGDRAEKLFF	TGTGCCAGCTGCCCCAGGGGGGACAGGGCTGAAAAACTGTTTTTT
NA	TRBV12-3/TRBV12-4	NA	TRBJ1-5	CASSLKGGHGLNQPQHF	TGTGCCAGCAGTTTGAAAGGAGGGCATGGCCTTAATCAGCCCCAGCATTTT
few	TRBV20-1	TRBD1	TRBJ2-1	CSASKGTGNNEQFF	TGCAGTGCCTCGAAAGGGACAGGAAACAATGAGCAGTTCTTC